One T cell receptor (beta chain) is described in this entry. Its antigen is unidentified. Trimming removed 1 base from V and 5 bases from J, with 13 bases in between. The CDR3 totals 14 residues. Disease duration under 2 months; hyperthyroidism patients were aged 18 to 65. The sample comes from a study of T cells in Graves' hyperthyroidism and ophthalmopathy. Overall study context: Peripheral blood collection took place at initial diagnosis, before any treatment. Notes on the study in general: The model identified upcoming ophthalmopathy a median approximately seven months ahead of onset. Separation of ophthalmopathy from stable hyperthyroidism was achieved by a 13 V-J model.

There were TCR beta CDR3 regions amplified from RNA transcripts. Initially, a first-round RT-PCR of the TCR CDR3 employed the HTBI primer set. TCRdb recomputed calls from the multiplex PCR reads with MiXCR, one row per CDR3 protein. The sample yields about 570,000 distinct CDR3 sequences, around 15% seen once. The chain links TRBV5-7 to TRBJ2-7; weak D call: TRBD2 (6 bases). TRBV5-7 is annotated as an ORF whose role is uncertain. Sample: blood. This receptor was identified in a woman aged 40 to 55 with Graves' hyperthyroidism. The CDR3 reads CASSLPGDGNEQYF. As DNA, the CDR3 is TGTGCCAGCAGCTTGCCGGGAGACGGAAACGAGCAGTACTTC.